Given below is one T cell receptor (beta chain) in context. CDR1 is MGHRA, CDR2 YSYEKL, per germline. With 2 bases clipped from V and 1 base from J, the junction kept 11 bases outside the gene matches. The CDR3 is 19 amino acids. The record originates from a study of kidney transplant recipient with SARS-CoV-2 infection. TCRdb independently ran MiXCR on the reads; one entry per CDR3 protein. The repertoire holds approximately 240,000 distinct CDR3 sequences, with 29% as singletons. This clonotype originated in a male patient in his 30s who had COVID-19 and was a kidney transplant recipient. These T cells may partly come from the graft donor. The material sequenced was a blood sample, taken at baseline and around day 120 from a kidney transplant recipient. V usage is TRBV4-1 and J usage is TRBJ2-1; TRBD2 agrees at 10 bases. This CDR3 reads CASSQRLAGELVSYNEQFF. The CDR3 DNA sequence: TGCGCCAGCAGCCAACGTCTAGCGGGAGAATTAGTTTCCTACAATGAGCAGTTCTTC.